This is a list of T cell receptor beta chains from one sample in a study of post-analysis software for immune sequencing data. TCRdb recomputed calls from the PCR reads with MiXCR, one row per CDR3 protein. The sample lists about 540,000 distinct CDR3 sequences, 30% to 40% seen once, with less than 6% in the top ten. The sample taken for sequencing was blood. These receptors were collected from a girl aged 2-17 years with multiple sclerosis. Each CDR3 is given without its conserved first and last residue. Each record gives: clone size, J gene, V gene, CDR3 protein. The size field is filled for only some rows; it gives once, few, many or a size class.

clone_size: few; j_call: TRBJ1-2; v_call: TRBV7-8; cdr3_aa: ASSLGAGRSSPNYGYT
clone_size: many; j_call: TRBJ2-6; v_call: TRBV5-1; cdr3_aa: ASSPDRWDGANVLT
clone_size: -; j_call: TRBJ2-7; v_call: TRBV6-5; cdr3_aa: ASSYSGAIPYEQY
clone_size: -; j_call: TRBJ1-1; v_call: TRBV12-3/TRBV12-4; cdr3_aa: ASTKRDSIEAF
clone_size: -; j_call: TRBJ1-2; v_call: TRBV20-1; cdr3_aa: SARPGSRWGYT
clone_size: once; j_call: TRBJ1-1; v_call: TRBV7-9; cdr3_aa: ASSFTETRAEAF
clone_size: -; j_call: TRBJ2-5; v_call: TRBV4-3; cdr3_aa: ASSQEHRTVETQY
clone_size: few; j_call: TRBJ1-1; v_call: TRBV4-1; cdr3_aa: ASSQRTQGLYGAF
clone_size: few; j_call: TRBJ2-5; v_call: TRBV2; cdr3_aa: ASSQDSRGGETQY
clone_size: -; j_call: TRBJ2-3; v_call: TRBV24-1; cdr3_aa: ATSDLAGGDSADTQY
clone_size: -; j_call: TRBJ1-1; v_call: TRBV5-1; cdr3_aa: ASSSELTGGEAF
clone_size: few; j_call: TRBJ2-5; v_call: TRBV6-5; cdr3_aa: ASSYSVLQETQY
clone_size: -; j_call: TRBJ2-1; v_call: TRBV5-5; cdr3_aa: ASSLLAGKGDEQF
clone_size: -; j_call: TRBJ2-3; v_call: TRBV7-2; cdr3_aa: ASSLVRLRTSRDTQY
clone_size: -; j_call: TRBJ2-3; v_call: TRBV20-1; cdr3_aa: SATGTSGFTDTQY
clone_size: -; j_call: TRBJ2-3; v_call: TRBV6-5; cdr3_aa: ASSRDGGSGTDTQY
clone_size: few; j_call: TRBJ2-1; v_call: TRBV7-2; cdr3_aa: ASSLSGGGALYNEQF
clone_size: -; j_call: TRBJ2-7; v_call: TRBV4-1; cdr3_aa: ASSQDAKMAYEQY
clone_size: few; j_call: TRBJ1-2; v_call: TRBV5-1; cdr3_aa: ASSLVGVEYGYT
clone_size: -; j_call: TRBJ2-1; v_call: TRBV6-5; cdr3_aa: ASTTAGGPNNEQF